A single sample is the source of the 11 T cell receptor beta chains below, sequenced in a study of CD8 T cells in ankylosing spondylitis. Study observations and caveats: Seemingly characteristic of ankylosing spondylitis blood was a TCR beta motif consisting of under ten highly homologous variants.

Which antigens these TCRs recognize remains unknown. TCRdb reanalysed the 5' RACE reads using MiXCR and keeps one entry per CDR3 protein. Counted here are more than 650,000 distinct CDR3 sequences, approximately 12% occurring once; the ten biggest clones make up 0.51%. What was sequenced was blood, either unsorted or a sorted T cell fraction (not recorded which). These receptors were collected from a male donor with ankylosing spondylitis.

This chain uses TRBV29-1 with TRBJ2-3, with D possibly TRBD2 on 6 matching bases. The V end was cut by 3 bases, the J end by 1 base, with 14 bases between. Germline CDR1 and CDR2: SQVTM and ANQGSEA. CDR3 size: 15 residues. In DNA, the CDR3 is TGCAGCGTTGACCCCAGCAGGGAGGGCACAGATACGCAGTATTTT. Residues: CSVDPSREGTDTQYF.

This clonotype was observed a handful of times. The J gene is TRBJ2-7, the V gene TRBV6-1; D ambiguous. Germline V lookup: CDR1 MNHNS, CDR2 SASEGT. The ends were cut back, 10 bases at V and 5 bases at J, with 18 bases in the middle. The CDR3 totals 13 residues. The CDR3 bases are TGTGCCACCTCGAAACGGAGTGGTAACGAGCAGTACTTC. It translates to CATSKRSGNEQYF.

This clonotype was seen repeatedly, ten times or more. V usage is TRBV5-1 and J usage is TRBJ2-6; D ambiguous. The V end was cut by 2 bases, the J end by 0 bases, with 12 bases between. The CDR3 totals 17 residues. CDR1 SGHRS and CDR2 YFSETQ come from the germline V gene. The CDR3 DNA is TGCGCCAGCAGCTTCACTCCGTCGCACTCTGGGGCCAACGTCCTGACTTTC. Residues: CASSFTPSHSGANVLTF.

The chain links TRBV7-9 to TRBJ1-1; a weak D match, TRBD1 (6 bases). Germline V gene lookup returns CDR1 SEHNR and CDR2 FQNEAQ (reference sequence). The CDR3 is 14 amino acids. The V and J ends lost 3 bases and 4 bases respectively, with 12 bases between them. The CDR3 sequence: CASSFGQLGTEAFF. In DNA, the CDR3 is TGTGCCAGCAGCTTTGGACAGCTGGGCACTGAAGCTTTCTTT.

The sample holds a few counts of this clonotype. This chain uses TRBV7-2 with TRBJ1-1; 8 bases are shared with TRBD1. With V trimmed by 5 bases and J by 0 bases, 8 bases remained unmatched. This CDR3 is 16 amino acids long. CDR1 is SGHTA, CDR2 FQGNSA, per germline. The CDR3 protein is CASSARTGNMNTEAFF. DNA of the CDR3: TGTGCCAGCAGCGCGCGGACAGGGAACATGAACACTGAAGCTTTCTTT.

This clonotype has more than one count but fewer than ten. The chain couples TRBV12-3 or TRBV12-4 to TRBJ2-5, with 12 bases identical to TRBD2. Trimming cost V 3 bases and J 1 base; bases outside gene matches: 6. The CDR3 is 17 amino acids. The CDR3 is CASSFPTSGRIQETQYF. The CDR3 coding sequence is TGTGCCAGCAGTTTCCCGACTAGCGGGAGAATCCAAGAGACCCAGTACTTC.

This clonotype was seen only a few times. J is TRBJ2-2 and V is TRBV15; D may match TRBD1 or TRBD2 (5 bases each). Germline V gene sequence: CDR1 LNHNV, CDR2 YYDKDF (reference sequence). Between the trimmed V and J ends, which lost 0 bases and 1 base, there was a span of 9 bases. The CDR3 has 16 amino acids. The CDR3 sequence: CATSRDRERNTGELFF. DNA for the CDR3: TGTGCCACCAGCAGAGACAGGGAGAGGAACACCGGGGAGCTGTTTTTT.

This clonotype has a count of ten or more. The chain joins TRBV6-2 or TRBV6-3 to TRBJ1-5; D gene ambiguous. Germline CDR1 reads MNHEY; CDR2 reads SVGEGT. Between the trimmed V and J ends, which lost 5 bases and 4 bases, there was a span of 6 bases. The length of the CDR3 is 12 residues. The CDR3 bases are TGTGCCAGCAGTCCCCGGAATCAGCCCCAGCATTTT. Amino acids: CASSPRNQPQHF.

The CDR3 loop reads CSARIRGLNYGYTF. The DNA of the CDR3 is TGCAGTGCTAGGATCCGGGGCCTTAACTATGGCTACACCTTC. V usage is TRBV20-1 and J usage is TRBJ1-2; a possible D gene is TRBD1 (5 bases). The V gene's germline CDR1 is DFQATT and CDR2 SNEGSKA (reference sequence). Trimming left V 3 bases short and J 1 base short, with 12 bases between. The CDR3 is made up of 14 amino acids.

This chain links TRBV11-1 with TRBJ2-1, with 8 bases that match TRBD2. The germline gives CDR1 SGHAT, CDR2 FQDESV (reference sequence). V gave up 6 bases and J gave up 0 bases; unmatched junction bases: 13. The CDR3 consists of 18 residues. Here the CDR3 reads CASRSGGQERSSYNEQFF. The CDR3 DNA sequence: TGTGCCAGCAGAAGCGGGGGTCAAGAAAGGAGCTCCTACAATGAGCAGTTCTTC.

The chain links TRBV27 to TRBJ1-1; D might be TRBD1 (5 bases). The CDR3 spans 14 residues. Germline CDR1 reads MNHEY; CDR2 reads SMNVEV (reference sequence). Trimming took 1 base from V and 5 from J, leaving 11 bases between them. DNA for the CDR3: TGTGCCAGCAGTTTATGGGCTGGGGGGACTGAAGCTTTCTTT. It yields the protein CASSLWAGGTEAFF.